This record looks at one T cell receptor beta chain sequence and its context. It has no known antigen specificity. Base qualities were left out, and no much larger clone turns up one base away. Libraries were built with the immunoSEQ multiplex PCR assay. A mixture of 60 forward primers for TCR Vbeta segments and 13 reverse primers for TCR Jbeta segments was used in the multiplex PCR. Amplification of the CDR3 region of rearranged TCR beta genes was performed with a multiplex PCR assay on genomic DNA. Amplified TCR beta libraries were sequenced as 87-base-pair reads on the Illumina HiSeq System. As for the authors' bioinformatics: A later analysis tallied some 79 million unique TCR beta chains across the approximately 670 repertoires, and approximately 12 million of those chains were shared by two or more donors. Raw reads were error-corrected and collapsed into unique sequences by a nearest-neighbor algorithm in which closely related sequences were merged to remove PCR and sequencing errors. V, D and J gene segments were assigned by aligning CDR3 sequences to IMGT reference sequences. For a sequence to be retained, a match of at least six nucleotides was required to both a V gene segment and a J gene segment. Rearrangements were called productive when the CDR3 lacked stop codons and stayed in frame with V and J; all others were non-productive. Following IMGT convention, CDR3 was defined as the stretch from the second conserved V-encoded cysteine to the conserved J-encoded phenylalanine. The earlier analysis of approximately 590 of the donors excluded any sequence lacking an unambiguous match to a single V gene segment. An earlier analysis of 587 of the donors called V segments functional above 56.7% productive rearrangements and segregating when the between-donor standard deviation exceeded 5%. To diagnose cytomegalovirus status from the catalog of TCR beta chain sequences, a statistical classification framework was built. V and J gene assignment, in a later analysis, came from comparing TCR nucleotide sequences with IMGT/GENE-DB human TR gene sequences. A later analysis assigned CDR3 sequences and most-parsimonious VDJ recombination scenarios with the TCRdist pipeline. In a later analysis, every TCR beta chain was defined by the combination of its CDR3 amino acid sequence and its V-gene family, and reads without a unique V-gene family were dropped. To address suspected cross-contamination and a sequencing artifact, a later analysis removed some 620 highly shared, low-generation-probability nucleotide sequences. For each public chain, a later analysis derived a clonal expansion index from normalized ranks of inferred template counts within each repertoire. In a later analysis, generation probabilities were computed using a VDJ recombination model fitted to out-of-frame rearrangements, and the results were checked against IGoR. A later analysis scored TCR-TCR, TCR-HLA and TCR-CMV co-occurrence with hypergeometric tests, applying a repertoire-size bias correction to TCR pairs. A later analysis estimated false discovery rates by permuting HLA or CMV assignments 20 times. A later analysis grouped co-occurring TCRs with DBSCAN, adding TCRdist sequence similarity when clustering within HLA-allele-positive subsets. For co-occurrence clustering, repertoires with fewer than 30,000 or more than 120,000 public chains were excluded, along with a handful of repertoires with anomalous nucleotide sharing. Not all clones reach the TCRdb copy of this immuneACCESS table, which keeps in-frame sequences only. Checked studies attribute under half of the gap to unresolved V genes and leave the rest unexplained. V and J calls and clone size are given by that table; D and trimming were obtained from the DNA. This sample has about 110,000 clones in its table, and less than 85% of those were observed once. The ten largest clones add up to more than 3% of the sample.

The data were obtained in a study of cytomegalovirus exposure and HLA in healthy donors (dated by TCRdb to between 2016 and 2019). With regard to the full study: An earlier analysis of around 600 of the donors reported 276 Gb of sequence data and about 100 million unique TCR beta sequences from 190 million or so T cells. A later analysis re-examined previously published TCR beta repertoires from several hundred donors and added high-resolution HLA genotyping to investigate patterns of TCR occurrence. Genome-wide SNP genotypes for about 65% of the 666 donors were used in a later genetic analysis, which treated that subset as a discovery cohort. HLA typing covered class I and class II loci at four-digit resolution. An early release that covered some 640 HLA-typed donors contained about 300 gigabases of sequencing data and approximately 85 million unique TCR sequences. High-throughput TCR immunosequencing, statistical association of individual TCRs with disease status, and machine learning were combined to predict cytomegalovirus infection status. The study used immunosequencing to profile the T cell repertoires of some 600 subjects and linked those repertoires to cytomegalovirus serostatus. Among some 410 genotyped donors of the cohort, an average of around 250,000 unique TCR beta nucleotide sequences was sequenced per donor, of which approximately 19% were non-productive. An earlier analysis of 587 of the donors used high-throughput TCR beta sequencing to judge whether each TCR beta V gene segment behaved as functional or pseudogenic. Alongside the repertoire data, information on donor age, sex, ethnicity and CMV serostatus was compiled. Typing coverage differed by locus: A, B, C, DRB1 and DQB1 were typed in about 620-640 donors, DQA1 in 522, DPA1 in around 580, and DPB1 in just under 490. All discovery cohort repertoires had been generated on a single sequencing platform. Among the 398 genotyped donors, approximately 77% belonged to the genetic ancestry cluster associated with self-reported Caucasian donors. The later analysis used no new phenotypic data to find candidate immune exposures, relying instead on TCR beta sequences and their occurrence across donors. In addition to the first cohort of 500 to 850 subjects, a separate validation cohort of around 110 different subjects was used. The aim of the study was to test whether cataloging public T cell receptors could identify signatures of past pathogen exposure. About 5 DR-DQ haplotypes were handled as single units for association and clustering, since linkage in the cohort was strong.

The full study reports these points: In an earlier analysis of several hundred of the donors, most TCR beta V segments were observed in productive rearrangements about 90% or about 30% of the time, broadly matching IMGT annotations. In a later analysis, most CMV-associated TCR beta chains were found to appear HLA-restricted, with HLA associations seemingly driven largely by CMV exposure. A cluster of highly shared sequence variants was judged likely to be a technical artifact of the sequencing pipeline. HLA typing was unavailable for some donors at each locus, so association tests used only the typed subset. According to a later analysis, parvovirus B19, influenza, CMV and Epstein-Barr virus appeared linked to several top co-occurrence clusters. It was suggested by the authors that the approach could potentially be generalized to other disease states and immunological phenotypes. Specific HLA alleles were associated with 15,000 to 20,000 TCR beta sequences at a false discovery rate of 0.05 in a later analysis. Most TCR sequences were observed very rarely across donors, whereas some public TCRs were present in many individuals. Correlated functional status among segregating V segments might be attributable to linkage disequilibrium, but an unknown experimental factor could not be ruled out. According to a later analysis, TCR association rates differed among HLA loci, with DRB1 alleles showing the most associated TCRs and HLA-C alleles showing the fewest. The earlier analysis of approximately 560 of the donors excluded 15 to 20 rarely observed V segments, including chromosome 9 orphons, because counts were too low. Three of the identified cytomegalovirus-associated TCR beta chains were confirmed in vitro to be specific for cytomegalovirus antigens. The study listed 164 TCR beta chains as associated with cytomegalovirus. Strong co-occurrence of HLA alleles, especially DR and DQ, made assigning TCR associations to individual alleles difficult. A later genetic analysis associated a missense DCLRE1C variant with V-gene and J-gene trimming of TCR beta chains, and an independent cohort replicated the association. Immune exposure information for the cohort was limited to CMV serostatus. A later analysis found that HLA-associated TCR beta chains were more clonally expanded and had lower generation probabilities than equally common non-associated chains. According to a later genetic analysis, donors in an Asian-associated ancestry cluster had fewer N-insertions in productive TCRs than the roughly 670-donor mean. In this cohort, only TCR beta chains were sequenced, and detectable features were limited by the absence of alpha or paired-chain data. Sequencing depth was assumed to be roughly uniform across donors in the presence/absence analyses, though that assumption may not hold. Cytomegalovirus status was reported to be diagnosed by the classifier with high specificity and sensitivity in both the original and validation cohorts. A further reported finding was that TCR beta sequences accurately predicted the HLA-A and HLA-B alleles for most subjects in the first cohort.

In total, 600 or so healthy bone marrow donors made up the cohort. All cohort members were sampled while nominally healthy, although unrecorded immune exposures were likely present. The donor was CMV seronegative and was included in the group of over 300 seronegative cohort members. Each donor provided a peripheral blood sample, and peripheral blood mononuclear cells were used for TCR beta sequencing. The Qiagen DNeasy Blood Extraction Kit was used to extract genomic DNA from the blood cell samples. The sample comprised PBMCs. The origin of this receptor is a man in his fifties or sixties in good health and CMV-seronegative.

The CDR3 loop reads CASSETGGPTDTQYF. The sequenced DNA is TGCGCCAGCAGTGAGACCGGGGGGCCCACAGATACGCAGTATTTT. Recombination linked TRBV10-2 to TRBJ2-3; the D segment could be TRBD2, given 7 matching bases. The germline V gene provides CDR1 WSHSY and CDR2 SAAADI. V was cut back by 2 bases and J by 2 bases, leaving a gap of 11 bases between them. Its CDR3 holds 15 amino acids, cysteine through phenylalanine. Only the CDR3 DNA stays, 45 bases, in frame from base 1.